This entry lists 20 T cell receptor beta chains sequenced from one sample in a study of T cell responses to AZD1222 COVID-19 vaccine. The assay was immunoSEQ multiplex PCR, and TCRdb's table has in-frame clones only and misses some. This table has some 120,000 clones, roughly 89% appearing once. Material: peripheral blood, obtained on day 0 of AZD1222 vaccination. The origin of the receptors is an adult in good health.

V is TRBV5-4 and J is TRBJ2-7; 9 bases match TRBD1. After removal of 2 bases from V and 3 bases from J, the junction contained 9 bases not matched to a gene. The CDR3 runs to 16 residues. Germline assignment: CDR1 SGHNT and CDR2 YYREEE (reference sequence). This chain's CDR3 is CASSFNTGGFGYEQYF. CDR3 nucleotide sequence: TGTGCCAGCAGCTTCAACACAGGGGGCTTTGGCTACGAGCAGTACTTC.

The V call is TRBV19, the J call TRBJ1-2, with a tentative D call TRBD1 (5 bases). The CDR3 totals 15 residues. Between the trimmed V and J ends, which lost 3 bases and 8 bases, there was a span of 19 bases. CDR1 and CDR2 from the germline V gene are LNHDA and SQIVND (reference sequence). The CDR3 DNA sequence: TGTGCCAGTAGTATCCGCGGCTCAGGGAGGCGGGGCTACACCTTC. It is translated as CASSIRGSGRRGYTF.

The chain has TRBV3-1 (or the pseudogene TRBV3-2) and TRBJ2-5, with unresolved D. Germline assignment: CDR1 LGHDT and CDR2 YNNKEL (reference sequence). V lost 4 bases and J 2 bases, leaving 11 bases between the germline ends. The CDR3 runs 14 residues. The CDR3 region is CASSLLLEQETQYF. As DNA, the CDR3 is TGTGCCAGCAGCCTCCTCTTGGAACAAGAGACCCAGTACTTC.

Here the CDR3 DNA reads TGCGCCAGCAGCCCTTTTCGCTCGTTGGACAGGGACACTGAAGCTTTCTTT. Its protein is CASSPFRSLDRDTEAFF. This rearrangement joins TRBV5-1 to TRBJ1-1; TRBD1 matches 8 bases. The germline gives CDR1 SGHRS, CDR2 YFSETQ. This CDR3 spans 17 amino acids. The V and J ends lost 4 bases and 3 bases, in that order; junction bases with no gene match: 14.

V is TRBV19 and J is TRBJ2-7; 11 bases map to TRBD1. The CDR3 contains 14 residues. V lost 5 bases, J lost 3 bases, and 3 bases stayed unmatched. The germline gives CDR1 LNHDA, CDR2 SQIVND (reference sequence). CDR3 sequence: CASSGDRGVYEQYF. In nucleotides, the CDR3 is TGTGCCAGTAGTGGGGACAGGGGGGTCTACGAGCAGTACTTC.

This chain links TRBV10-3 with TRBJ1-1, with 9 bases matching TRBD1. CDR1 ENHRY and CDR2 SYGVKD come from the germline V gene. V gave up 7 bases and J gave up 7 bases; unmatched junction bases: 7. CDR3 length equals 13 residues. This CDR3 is CAIIPGQGHEAFF. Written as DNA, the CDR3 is TGTGCCATCATCCCGGGACAGGGACATGAAGCTTTCTTT.

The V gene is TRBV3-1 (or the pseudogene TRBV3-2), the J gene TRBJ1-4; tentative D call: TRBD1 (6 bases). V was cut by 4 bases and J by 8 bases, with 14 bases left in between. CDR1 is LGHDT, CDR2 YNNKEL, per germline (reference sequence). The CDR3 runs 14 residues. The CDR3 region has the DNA TGTGCCAGCAGCCGGACAGCCGATGGGGAAAAACTGTTTTTT. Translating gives CASSRTADGEKLFF.

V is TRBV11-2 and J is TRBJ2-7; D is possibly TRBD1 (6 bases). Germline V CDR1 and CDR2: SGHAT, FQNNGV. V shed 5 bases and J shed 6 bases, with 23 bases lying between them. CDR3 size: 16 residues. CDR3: CASSPPSGASQREQYF. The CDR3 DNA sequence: TGTGCCAGCAGCCCCCCCTCAGGGGCGTCTCAACGCGAGCAGTACTTC.

The CDR3 loop is CATSDLGSGGETQYF. The CDR3 DNA sequence: TGTGCCACCAGTGATCTTGGTAGCGGGGGAGAGACCCAGTACTTC. The chain recombines TRBV24-1 with TRBJ2-5; 9 nucleotides agree with TRBD2. CDR1 is KGHDR and CDR2 is SFDVKD in the germline V gene. The CDR3 runs 15 residues. V dropped 3 bases and J dropped 4; count of bases not matched to a gene: 5.

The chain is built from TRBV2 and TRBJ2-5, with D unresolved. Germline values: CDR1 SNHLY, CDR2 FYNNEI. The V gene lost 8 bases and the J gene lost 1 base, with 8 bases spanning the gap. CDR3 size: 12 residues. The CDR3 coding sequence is TGTGCCAGCGGTCGGACCCAAGAGACCCAGTACTTC. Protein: CASGRTQETQYF.

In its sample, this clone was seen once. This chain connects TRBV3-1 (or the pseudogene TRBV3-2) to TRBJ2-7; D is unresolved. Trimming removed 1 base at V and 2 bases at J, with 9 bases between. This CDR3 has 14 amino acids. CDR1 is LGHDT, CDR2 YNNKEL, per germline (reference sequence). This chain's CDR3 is CASSQGLDTYEQYF. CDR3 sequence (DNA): TGTGCCAGCAGCCAAGGACTGGATACCTACGAGCAGTACTTC.

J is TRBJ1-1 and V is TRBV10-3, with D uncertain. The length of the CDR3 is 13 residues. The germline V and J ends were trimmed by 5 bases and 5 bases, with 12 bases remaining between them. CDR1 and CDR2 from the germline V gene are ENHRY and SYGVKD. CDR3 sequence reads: CAISPTAGTEAFF. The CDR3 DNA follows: TGTGCCATCAGTCCTACAGCGGGAACTGAAGCTTTCTTT.

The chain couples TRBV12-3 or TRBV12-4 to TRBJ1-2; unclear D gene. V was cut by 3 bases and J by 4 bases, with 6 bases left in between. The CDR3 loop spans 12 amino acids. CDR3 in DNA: TGTGCCAGCAGTTTTCGGGTCTATGGCTACACCTTC. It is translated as CASSFRVYGYTF.

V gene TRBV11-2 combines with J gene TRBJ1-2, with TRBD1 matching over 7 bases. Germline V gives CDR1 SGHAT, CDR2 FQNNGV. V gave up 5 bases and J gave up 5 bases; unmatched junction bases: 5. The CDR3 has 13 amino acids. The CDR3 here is CASSPDRNYGYTF. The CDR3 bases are TGTGCCAGCAGCCCGGACAGGAATTATGGCTACACCTTC.

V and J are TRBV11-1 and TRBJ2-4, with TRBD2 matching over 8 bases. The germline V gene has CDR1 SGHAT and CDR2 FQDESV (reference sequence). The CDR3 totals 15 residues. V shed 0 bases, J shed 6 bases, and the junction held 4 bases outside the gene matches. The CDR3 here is CASSLAQSGGNIQYF. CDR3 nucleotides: TGTGCCAGCAGCTTAGCGCAGAGCGGGGGAAACATTCAGTACTTC.

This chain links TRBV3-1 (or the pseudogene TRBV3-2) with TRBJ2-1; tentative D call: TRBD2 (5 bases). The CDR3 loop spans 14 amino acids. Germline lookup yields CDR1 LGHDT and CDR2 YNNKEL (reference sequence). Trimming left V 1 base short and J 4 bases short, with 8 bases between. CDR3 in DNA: TGTGCCAGCAGCCAAGTATCGGGGTACAATGAGCAGTTCTTC. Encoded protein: CASSQVSGYNEQFF.

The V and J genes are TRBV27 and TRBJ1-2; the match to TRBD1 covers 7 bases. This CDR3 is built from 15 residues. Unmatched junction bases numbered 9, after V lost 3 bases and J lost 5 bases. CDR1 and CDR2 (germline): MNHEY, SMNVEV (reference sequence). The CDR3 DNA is TGTGCCAGCAGTTTCCGCCCGACAGGGCTGTATGGCTACACCTTC. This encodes CASSFRPTGLYGYTF.

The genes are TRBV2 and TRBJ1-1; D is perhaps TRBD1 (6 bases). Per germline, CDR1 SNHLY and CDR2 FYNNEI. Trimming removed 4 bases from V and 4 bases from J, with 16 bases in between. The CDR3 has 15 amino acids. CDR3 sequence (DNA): TGTGCCAGCAGTGGTGCGGGGGCGCCGGGCACTGAAGCTTTCTTT. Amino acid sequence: CASSGAGAPGTEAFF.

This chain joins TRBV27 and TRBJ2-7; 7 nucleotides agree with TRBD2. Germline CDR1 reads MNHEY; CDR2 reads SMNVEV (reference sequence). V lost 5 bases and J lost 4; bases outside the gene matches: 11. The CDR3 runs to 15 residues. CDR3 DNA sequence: TGTGCCAGCAGTCTGACTAGCTCGGGCGGGTACGAGCAGTACTTC. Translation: CASSLTSSGGYEQYF.

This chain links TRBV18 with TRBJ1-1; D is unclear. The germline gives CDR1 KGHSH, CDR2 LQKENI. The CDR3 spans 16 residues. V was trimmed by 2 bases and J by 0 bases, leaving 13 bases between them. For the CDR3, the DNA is TGTGCCAGCTCACCAGATCGGGTGGGATTGAACACTGAAGCTTTCTTT. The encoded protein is CASSPDRVGLNTEAFF.